Presented here are 13 T cell receptor beta chains from one specimen sequenced in a study of T cells in Graves' hyperthyroidism and ophthalmopathy. The CDR3 regions of TCR beta were amplified from RNA transcripts. TCR CDR3 regions were first amplified by RT-PCR with HTBI primers. MiXCR, run by TCRdb on the multiplex PCR reads, gives a single entry per CDR3 protein. The repertoire has hundreds of thousands of distinct CDR3 sequences, about a sixth of them found once; the top ten carry around 3.5%. Sequenced input: blood. The receptors originated from a woman between 40 and 50 years old with Graves' ophthalmopathy.

This clonotype was counted a few times. The gene calls are TRBV12-3 or TRBV12-4 and TRBJ1-4; D not certain. The CDR3 is made up of 11 amino acids. Trimming pared 1 base from V and 8 bases from J, leaving 2 bases between. The CDR3 reads CASSLDEKLFF. CDR3 nucleotides: TGTGCCAGCAGTTTAGACGAAAAACTGTTTTTT.

The chain joins TRBV18 to TRBJ2-5; D is perhaps TRBD1 or TRBD2 (5 bases each). CDR1 and CDR2 (germline): KGHSH, LQKENI. V dropped 4 bases and J dropped 2 bases, with 17 bases sitting between them. This CDR3 has 16 amino acids. As DNA, the CDR3 is TGTGCCAGCTCACTTGGGGGATCCTCCCTGCAAGAGACCCAGTACTTC. It encodes CASSLGGSSLQETQYF.

In its sample, this clonotype was seen many times. V usage is TRBV11-1 and J usage is TRBJ2-1; D is unresolved. The CDR3 spans 11 residues. Germline lookup yields CDR1 SGHAT and CDR2 FQDESV (reference sequence). V was clipped by 5 bases and J by 5 bases, with 4 bases between them. CDR3 in amino acids: CASSANNEQFF. CDR3 coding DNA: TGTGCCAGCAGCGCAAACAATGAGCAGTTCTTC.

This clonotype was observed at least ten times. This chain connects TRBV11-2 to TRBJ2-7; weak D call: TRBD1 (6 bases). The CDR3 consists of 14 residues. The V and J ends lost 1 base and 4 bases respectively, with 11 bases between them. Per germline, CDR1 SGHAT and CDR2 FQNNGV. The CDR3 DNA sequence: TGTGCCAGCAGCTTAGCCCAGGACAGATACGAGCAGTACTTC. Its protein product is CASSLAQDRYEQYF. Together with reference TRBV11-2 and TRBJ2-7, the CDR3 gives the full variable domain: EAGVAQSPRYKIIEKRQSVAFWCNPISGHATLYWYQQILGQGPKLLIQFQNNGVVDDSQLPKDRFSAERLKGVDSTLKIQPAKLEDSAVYLCASSLAQDRYEQYFGPGTRLTVT.

Ten or more counts support this clonotype. The rearrangement joins TRBV12-3 or TRBV12-4 to TRBJ2-7, with a tentative D call TRBD1 (6 bases). The CDR3 totals 14 residues. V lost 6 bases and J lost 3, with 15 bases in between. CDR3 coding DNA: TGTGCCAGCAGCCCCCCGGGACATAACTACGAGCAGTACTTC. Protein sequence: CASSPPGHNYEQYF.

The chain is built from TRBV10-3 and TRBJ2-3; TRBD2 matches at 7 bases. The V gene's germline CDR1 is ENHRY and CDR2 SYGVKD. V shed 9 bases, J shed 1 base, and the junction held 7 bases outside the gene matches. The CDR3 spans 14 residues. The CDR3 DNA is TGTGCCATTGGACCGGGGAGGGGCACAGATACGCAGTATTTT. It specifies CAIGPGRGTDTQYF.

This clonotype was found a few times. The rearrangement uses TRBV19 and TRBJ1-1; D not resolved. CDR3 length: 12 amino acids. Per germline, CDR1 LNHDA and CDR2 SQIVND (reference sequence). V was trimmed by 10 bases and J by 4 bases, leaving 13 bases between them. CDR3 nucleotides: TGTGCCACCCGGGGAGGTGGCACTGAAGCTTTCTTT. Its translation is CATRGGGTEAFF.

Ten or more counts support this clonotype. The chain links TRBV29-1 to TRBJ1-1; weak D call: TRBD1 (6 bases). Per the germline V gene, CDR1 is SQVTM and CDR2 is ANQGSEA. Trimming left V 7 bases short and J 3 bases short, with 15 bases between. The length of the CDR3 is 13 residues. The CDR3 nucleotides are TGCAGCGCCGACGGGGGCAGGGACACTGAAGCTTTCTTT. This gives the protein CSADGGRDTEAFF.

The sample holds a few counts of this clonotype. The V gene is TRBV9, the J gene TRBJ2-1; 8 nucleotides line up with TRBD2. V was pared by 3 bases and J by 6 bases, with 11 bases of the junction left unmatched. Germline CDR1 SGDLS, CDR2 YYNGEE. This CDR3 region has 16 residues. CDR3 loop: CASSAAGTSFANEQFF. The DNA of the CDR3 is TGTGCCAGCAGCGCAGCTGGGACTAGTTTCGCCAATGAGCAGTTCTTC.

This clonotype has a count of ten or more. This chain's CDR3 is CASSNRQGRETQYF. CDR3 DNA: TGTGCCAGCAGCAATCGACAGGGGCGGGAGACCCAGTACTTC. This chain uses TRBV11-2 with TRBJ2-5; 8 nucleotides align to TRBD1. CDR3 length equals 14 residues. Germline values: CDR1 SGHAT, CDR2 FQNNGV. V dropped 5 bases and J dropped 5; count of bases not matched to a gene: 7.

This clonotype was recorded many times. The rearrangement uses TRBV2 and TRBJ1-2; no clear D gene. Germline CDR1 is SNHLY and CDR2 is FYNNEI. V was shortened by 0 bases and J by 8 bases, with 4 bases between the two germline ends. This CDR3 is built from 11 residues. Written as DNA, the CDR3 is TGTGCCAGCAGTGAAGCAACGGGCTACACCTTC. It yields the protein CASSEATGYTF.

This clonotype was seen more than once but under ten times. CDR3 coding DNA: TGTGCCAGCAGCCACATGACAGGGATGTCGAACACCGGGGAGCTGTTTTTT. Its translation: CASSHMTGMSNTGELFF. The chain is built from TRBV4-2 and TRBJ2-2; 7 positions match TRBD1. The CDR3 covers 17 residues. Germline V CDR1 and CDR2: LGHNA, YNFKEQ. With 3 bases clipped from V and 0 bases from J, the junction kept 7 bases outside the gene matches.

This clonotype was seen a handful of times. The chain uses TRBV7-9 and TRBJ2-1; TRBD1 matches at 8 bases. The CDR3 is 16 amino acids. The V and J ends lost 7 bases and 5 bases, in that order; junction bases with no gene match: 13. Per the germline V gene, CDR1 is SEHNR and CDR2 is FQNEAQ (reference sequence). CDR3: CASTPSRTGNHNEQFF. CDR3 sequence (DNA): TGTGCCAGCACCCCCTCCCGGACAGGGAATCACAATGAGCAGTTCTTC. Together with reference TRBV7-9 and TRBJ2-1, the CDR3 gives the full variable domain: DTGVSQNPRHKITKRGQNVTFRCDPISEHNRLYWYRQTLGQGPEFLTYFQNEAQLEKSRLLSDRFSAERPKGSFSTLEIQRTEQGDSAMYLCASTPSRTGNHNEQFFGPGTRLTVL.